Listed below are T cell receptor beta chains from one sample, sequenced in a study of blood T cells in healthy people across ages. TCRdb passed the 5' RACE reads through MiXCR, listing each CDR3 protein once. Of 650,000 to 800,000 distinct CDR3 sequences listed, 52% are singletons. Sequenced: blood. Receptors originate from a woman older than 75 in good health. Each CDR3 is given with its conserved first and last residue. The D gene is left open where the match is weak. For some rows the clone size is stated as once, few or many, or as a class when expanded; others skip it.

>-|few|TRBV5-1|TRBJ2-6
CASSLQLAGANVLTF
TGCGCCAGCAGCTTGCAACTGGCTGGGGCCAACGTCCTGACTTTC
>-|-|TRBV6-6|TRBJ2-5
CASSTDVSKRTQYF
TGTGCCAGCAGTACGGATGTATCCAAGAGGACCCAGTACTTC
>-|-|TRBV12-5|TRBJ1-5
CASVAPGGANQPQHF
TGTGCTAGTGTCGCCCCTGGTGGTGCCAATCAGCCCCAGCATTTT
>TRBD1|-|TRBV29-1|TRBJ1-4
CSAMRTGEGEKLFF
TGCAGCGCCATGCGGACAGGGGAGGGGGAAAAACTGTTTTTT
>-|-|TRBV7-9|TRBJ1-5
CASSSGSTVGPAHQPRHF
TGTGCCAGCAGCTCCGGTAGTACCGTAGGACCGGCTCATCAGCCCCGGCATTTT
>-|-|TRBV5-1|TRBJ1-6
CASSLPEGVSYNSPLHF
TGCGCCAGCAGCTTGCCCGAAGGGGTCTCCTATAATTCACCCCTCCACTTT
>TRBD2|many|TRBV2|TRBJ2-5
CASAAGDQETQYF
TGTGCCAGCGCCGCGGGAGACCAAGAGACCCAGTACTTC
>TRBD1|few|TRBV29-1|TRBJ1-6
CSVRQGNSPLHF
TGCAGCGTTCGACAGGGGAATTCACCCCTCCACTTT
>-|few|TRBV11-2|TRBJ2-3
CASSLDATTQYF
TGTGCCAGCAGCTTAGACGCCACTACGCAGTATTTT
>-|-|TRBV24-1|TRBJ1-5
CAISGRSIQPQHF
TGTGCCATCAGTGGGAGAAGCATTCAGCCCCAGCATTTT
>-|few|TRBV5-1|TRBJ2-6
CASSLKGGSTGANVLTF
TGCGCCAGCAGCCTAAAGGGGGGGTCCACTGGGGCCAACGTCCTGACTTTC
>TRBD2|-|TRBV2|TRBJ2-3
CASSLGLAVLTDTQYF
TGTGCCAGCAGCCTGGGACTAGCAGTACTCACAGATACGCAGTATTTT
>-|few|TRBV21-1|TRBJ2-3
CASSLGYHSTDTQYF
TGTGCCAGCAGCCTAGGTTATCATAGCACAGATACGCAGTATTTT
>TRBD2|few|TRBV7-2|TRBJ2-7
CASSQGLESNEQYF
TGTGCCAGCAGCCAGGGACTAGAGAGTAACGAGCAGTACTTC
>-|-|TRBV7-2|TRBJ1-3
CASSPDNRVRGNTIYF
TGTGCCAGCAGCCCCGACAACAGGGTGAGGGGAAACACCATATATTTT
>-|-|TRBV4-3|TRBJ1-1
CASSQNPGSNTEAFF
TGCGCCAGCAGCCAAAATCCAGGCTCGAACACTGAAGCTTTCTTT
>-|few|TRBV28|TRBJ1-1
CASSPPSTGSTGEAFF
TGTGCCAGCAGTCCACCCTCGACAGGTTCTACGGGAGAAGCTTTCTTT
>TRBD2|-|TRBV5-1|TRBJ2-1
CASSLGTSPNEQFF
TGCGCCAGCAGCTTAGGGACTAGCCCCAATGAGCAGTTCTTC
>-|-|TRBV5-1|TRBJ2-3
CASRRTGVEDTQYF
TGCGCCAGCAGACGGACGGGTGTGGAAGATACGCAGTATTTT
>-|-|TRBV6-1|TRBJ2-5
CASSGGITSSPRAGQYF
TGTGCCAGCAGTGGGGGGATCACTAGCAGCCCCAGGGCGGGACAGTACTTC
>TRBD2|few|TRBV12-3/TRBV12-4|TRBJ2-3
CASSFSGRAADTQYF
TGTGCCAGCAGTTTCTCCGGGAGGGCCGCAGATACGCAGTATTTT
>-|many|TRBV5-1|TRBJ2-1
CATSTLLATNEQFF
TGCGCCACCAGCACGTTACTAGCCACCAATGAGCAGTTCTTC
>TRBD1|few|TRBV30|TRBJ1-1
CAWRSTGVTEAFF
TGTGCCTGGAGATCGACAGGGGTCACTGAAGCTTTCTTT
>-|-|TRBV28|TRBJ1-5
CASSQGMLNQPQHF
TGTGCCAGCTCCCAGGGTATGTTGAATCAGCCCCAGCATTTT
>-|-|TRBV11-2|TRBJ2-7
CASRDGTSSYNEQYF
TGTGCCAGCAGGGACGGGACGAGCTCCTACAATGAGCAGTACTTC
>TRBD2|-|TRBV12-3/TRBV12-4|TRBJ2-1
CASSIRAGGDGQFF
TGTGCCAGCAGTATTCGAGCGGGGGGAGATGGGCAGTTCTTC
>TRBD1|-|TRBV3-1|TRBJ2-5
CASSQDRTGTQYF
TGTGCCAGCAGCCAGGACAGGACGGGGACCCAGTACTTC
>TRBD2|few|TRBV20-1|TRBJ2-3
CSARERAGIVTDTQYF
TGCAGTGCTAGGGAGAGAGCGGGGATTGTCACAGATACGCAGTATTTT
>-|few|TRBV7-2|TRBJ2-6
CASSLVGFAGSGANVLTF
TGTGCCAGCAGCTTAGTAGGGTTCGCCGGGTCTGGGGCCAACGTCCTGACTTTC
>-|few|TRBV12-3/TRBV12-4|TRBJ1-6
CASSFDLSALHF
TGTGCCAGCAGTTTTGATTTGTCGGCCCTCCACTTT
>-|-|TRBV29-1|TRBJ2-7
CSVDRGAGEQYF
TGCAGCGTTGATCGGGGGGCTGGCGAGCAGTACTTC
>-|-|TRBV6-5|TRBJ2-4
CASIGSAKNIQYF
TGTGCCAGCATCGGGTCAGCCAAAAACATTCAGTACTTC
>-|few|TRBV9|TRBJ2-1
CASSVVAGTYNEQFF
TGTGCCAGCAGCGTAGTCGCGGGAACCTACAATGAGCAGTTCTTC
>-|-|TRBV20-1|TRBJ1-1
CSARDIERPGTEAFF
TGCAGTGCTAGAGATATCGAACGGCCAGGCACTGAAGCTTTCTTT
>TRBD2|few|TRBV5-5|TRBJ2-7
CASSPMAGVSYEQYF
TGTGCCAGCAGCCCAATGGCGGGAGTGTCCTACGAGCAGTACTTC